This T cell receptor beta chain came from a study of blood T cell repertoires in COVID-19. Looking at the study overall: Sites across the United States, Italy and Spain contributed samples from acute and convalescent COVID-19. PBMCs, B-cell-depleted T cells, or T cells were the source of the cDNA or gDNA that made up the material.

CDR3 size: 15 residues. The V gene end was trimmed by 1 base and the J gene end by 4 bases; junction bases not matched to a gene: 5. The germline V gene has CDR1 SGHAT and CDR2 FQNNGV. Original methodology: Researchers report that nucleated cell counts were estimated from reference gene primer amplification. Profiled with immunoSEQ multiplex PCR; TCRdb holds only in-frame clones, not every one. That table is the source of V, J and clone size, and D and trimming were worked out from the DNA. The top ten hold roughly 8.5% of the sample, which has hundreds of thousands of clones, approximately 86% seen once. Participant-reported clinical history was the basis for cohort assignment.

Material: PBMCs or T cells enriched from blood (not recorded which). The chain uses TRBV11-2 and TRBJ1-2, with 8 bases lining up with TRBD1. This TCR came from a woman aged 55-70 years who had recovered from COVID-19. The CDR3 loop is CASSLGLGQGYGYTF. CDR3 nucleotide sequence: TGTGCCAGCAGCTTAGGTCTCGGACAGGGCTATGGCTACACCTTC.